One sample yielded the 14 T cell receptor beta chains listed below, sequenced in a study of radiation and T cells in renal cell carcinoma. The sample's time point: blood 2 weeks post-SBRT. Sample treatment: 15 Gy SBRT to primary tumor, nephrectomy 4 weeks later. Repertoires were generated with immunoSEQ multiplex PCR, while TCRdb's copy carries only in-frame clones and drops some. The sample records more than 20,000 clones, 81% being singletons. The input for sequencing was blood, taken from a patient whose treatment included radiotherapy and nephrectomy. The receptors come from a man aged 55 to 70 with renal cell carcinoma.

J is TRBJ2-3 and V is TRBV7-2; 10 positions agree with TRBD2. Germline trimming cut 3 bases from V and 5 bases from J; bases unmatched to any gene: 8. Looked up from germline, CDR1 is SGHTA and CDR2 is FQGNSA. The CDR3 consists of 16 residues. CDR3 residues: CASSFAGLAGVDTQYF. The CDR3 nucleotides are TGTGCCAGCAGCTTCGCCGGGCTAGCGGGGGTAGATACGCAGTATTTT.

The genes are TRBV18 and TRBJ1-4, with D possibly being TRBD1 (5 bases). V lost 3 bases to trimming and J lost 0 bases, with 23 bases between them. From germline, CDR1 is KGHSH and CDR2 LQKENI. The CDR3 contains 20 residues. The CDR3 DNA is TGTGCCAGCTCACCCGACCCAAGCCTGCGGGACCCCTCAACTAATGAAAAACTGTTTTTT. Protein product: CASSPDPSLRDPSTNEKLFF.

The chain has TRBV7-8 and TRBJ2-1; 8 nucleotides align to TRBD2. The CDR3 loop spans 15 amino acids. In germline, CDR1 is SGHVS, CDR2 FQNEAQ. V gave up 5 bases and J gave up 6 bases; unmatched junction bases: 9. The CDR3 is CASSPQMAGGNEQFF. CDR3 sequence (DNA): TGTGCCAGCAGCCCCCAAATGGCGGGGGGCAATGAGCAGTTCTTC.

This clone was seen a handful of times. The chain combines TRBV7-2 with TRBJ2-1; D gene uncertain. The V and J ends lost 3 bases and 6 bases respectively, with 9 bases between them. Germline values: CDR1 SGHTA, CDR2 FQGNSA. CDR3 length: 13 amino acids. CDR3 loop: CASSFRGGNEQFF. The CDR3 coding sequence is TGTGCCAGCAGCTTCCGAGGTGGCAATGAGCAGTTCTTC.

J is TRBJ1-2 and V is TRBV14, with D maybe TRBD1 (5 bases). Per germline, CDR1 SGHDN and CDR2 FVKESK. Trimming took off 8 bases at V and 4 bases at J, with 11 bases between the two ends. The CDR3 is 12 residues long. The DNA for the CDR3 is TGTGCCAGCCAAGGGGCTGGCTATGGCTACACCTTC. Protein product: CASQGAGYGYTF.

This clone was detected only once. The chain couples TRBV15 to TRBJ2-5; possibly TRBD1 for D (6 bases). The V and J ends lost 0 bases and 5 bases respectively, with 13 bases between them. This CDR3 has 15 residues. CDR1 LNHNV and CDR2 YYDKDF come from the germline V gene (reference sequence). CDR3 protein: CATSRDPTGSETQYF. CDR3 nucleotides: TGTGCCACCAGCAGAGACCCTACAGGGTCCGAGACCCAGTACTTC.

This chain connects TRBV18 to TRBJ1-2; unclear D gene. The CDR3 spans 14 residues. CDR1 and CDR2 (germline): KGHSH, LQKENI. V dropped 3 bases and J dropped 6 bases, with 14 bases sitting between them. For the CDR3, the DNA is TGTGCCAGCTCACCTACGACCGGGGAGGATGGCTACACCTTC. It translates to CASSPTTGEDGYTF.

This chain connects TRBV10-1 to TRBJ2-3; D is ambiguous. V lost 2 bases and J lost 2, with 8 bases in between. Germline assignment: CDR1 WNHNN and CDR2 SYGVQD (reference sequence). The CDR3 is 14 amino acids. The CDR3 DNA follows: TGCGCCAGCAGTGAGGGCGGAACCACAGATACGCAGTATTTT. It encodes CASSEGGTTDTQYF.

This clone was recorded only once. This sample also contains other DNA sequences that code for the same CDR3. CDR3 sequence: CASSLAGTEYGYTF. In DNA, the CDR3 is TGCGCCAGCAGCTTGGCCGGGACGGAATATGGCTACACCTTC. The rearrangement joins TRBV5-1 to TRBJ1-2; perhaps TRBD1 as D (5 bases). Germline CDR1 reads SGHRS; CDR2 reads YFSETQ. V lost 0 bases to trimming and J lost 5 bases, with 11 bases between them. The CDR3 length is 14 residues.

V is TRBV30 and J is TRBJ2-5; 9 nucleotides line up with TRBD2. V lost 2 bases to trimming and J lost 1 base; unmatched junction nucleotides: 2. The CDR3 totals 14 residues. Germline CDR1 GTSNPN, CDR2 SVGIG (reference sequence). The CDR3 DNA reads TGTGCCTGGAGTCGCGGGAGGGCCCAAGAGACCCAGTACTTC. This sequence encodes CAWSRGRAQETQYF.

This chain joins TRBV5-4 and TRBJ1-2; D is possibly TRBD1 (5 bases). CDR3 length equals 14 residues. V shed 2 bases and J shed 4 bases, with 12 bases lying between them. Per germline, CDR1 SGHNT and CDR2 YYREEE (reference sequence). Written as DNA, the CDR3 is TGTGCCAGCAGCTTCCAGGGTGGCCTCTATGGCTACACCTTC. The encoded protein is CASSFQGGLYGYTF.

The rearrangement joins TRBV19 to TRBJ2-4; perhaps TRBD2 as D (6 bases). Germline lookup yields CDR1 LNHDA and CDR2 SQIVND (reference sequence). V gave up 8 bases and J gave up 4 bases, with 15 bases separating them. The CDR3 spans 14 residues. The CDR3 here is CASLNPGDKNIQYF. CDR3 DNA sequence: TGTGCCAGTCTAAATCCGGGGGATAAAAACATTCAGTACTTC.

This chain links TRBV7-8 with TRBJ2-7; tentatively, D is TRBD1 (6 bases). This CDR3 region has 16 residues. Germline CDR1 reads SGHVS; CDR2 reads FQNEAQ. V lost 1 base and J 2 bases, leaving 15 bases between the germline ends. The CDR3 DNA reads as TGTGCCAGCAGCTTAGATTCGAGACGGACAGCCTACGAGCAGTACTTC. Its translation: CASSLDSRRTAYEQYF.

This sequence joins TRBV2 and TRBJ2-2; 8 bases are a match to TRBD1. Germline V gene lookup returns CDR1 SNHLY and CDR2 FYNNEI. The CDR3 extends over 16 amino acids. After removal of 5 bases from V and 6 bases from J, the junction contained 11 bases not matched to a gene. The CDR3 bases are TGTGCCAGCAGTCCACGGGACAGGAGAAGGGCCGGGGAGCTGTTTTTT. It is translated as CASSPRDRRRAGELFF. Complete variable domain (other parts from reference TRBV2 and TRBJ2-2): EPEVTQTPSHQVTQMGQEVILRCVPISNHLYFYWYRQILGQKVEFLVSFYNNEISEKSEIFDDQFSVERPDGSNFTLKIRSTKLEDSAMYFCASSPRDRRRAGELFFGEGSRLTVL.